This T cell receptor (beta chain) was sequenced during a study of T-cell memory formation after mild COVID-19. MiXCR, run by TCRdb on the 5' RACE reads, gives a single entry per CDR3 protein. This sample has some 150,000 distinct CDR3 sequences, with about 5.5% found just once. There are a few counts of this clonotype. This CDR3 has 13 amino acids. V was clipped by 4 bases and J by 5 bases, with 14 bases between them. CDR1 and CDR2 from the germline V gene are SQVTM and ANQGSEA. The sequenced sample was PBMCs or a T cell subset sorted from them (not recorded which). The chain uses TRBV29-1 and TRBJ2-5; D possibly corresponds to TRBD2 (6 bases). This receptor was obtained from an adult woman who had mild COVID-19 (a few samples of this study predate the infection). Cell type and time point are not known. CDR3 nucleotide sequence: TGCAGCGTTGGACTAGGGGCTGGGGAGACCCAGTACTTC. This encodes CSVGLGAGETQYF.